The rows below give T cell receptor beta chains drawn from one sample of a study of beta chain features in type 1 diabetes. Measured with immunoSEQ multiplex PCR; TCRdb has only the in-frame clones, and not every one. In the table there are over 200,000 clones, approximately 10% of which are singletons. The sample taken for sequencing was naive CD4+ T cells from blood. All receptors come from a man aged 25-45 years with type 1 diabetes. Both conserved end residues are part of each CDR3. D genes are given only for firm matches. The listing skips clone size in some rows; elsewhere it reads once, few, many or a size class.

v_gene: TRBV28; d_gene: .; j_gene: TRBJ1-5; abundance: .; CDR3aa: CASSTAGGPNQPQHF; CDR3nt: TGTGCCAGCTCCACAGCCGGGGGGCCTAATCAGCCCCAGCATTTT
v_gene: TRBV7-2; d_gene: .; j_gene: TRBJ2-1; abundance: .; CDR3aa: CASSFWTEGEQFF; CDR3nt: TGTGCCAGCAGCTTCTGGACAGAAGGTGAGCAGTTCTTC
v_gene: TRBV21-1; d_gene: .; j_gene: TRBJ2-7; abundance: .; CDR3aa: CASRTPGQLHEQYF; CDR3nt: TGTGCCAGCCGAACACCGGGACAGCTCCACGAGCAGTACTTC
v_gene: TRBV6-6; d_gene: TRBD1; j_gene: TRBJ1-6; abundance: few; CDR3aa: CAIASGQGDSPLHF; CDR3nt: TGTGCCATCGCATCCGGACAGGGAGATTCACCCCTCCACTTT
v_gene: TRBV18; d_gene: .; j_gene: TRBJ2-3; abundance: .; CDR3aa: CASSPWRGLSTDTQYF; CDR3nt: TGTGCCAGCTCACCGTGGCGGGGACTTAGCACAGATACGCAGTATTTT
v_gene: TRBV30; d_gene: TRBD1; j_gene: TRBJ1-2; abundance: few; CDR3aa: CAWTGTGLPTVYGYTF; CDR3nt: TGTGCCTGGACGGGGACAGGCCTTCCAACCGTCTATGGCTACACCTTC
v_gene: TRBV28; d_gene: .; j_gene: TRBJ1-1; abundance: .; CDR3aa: CASSDPTGRNTEAFF; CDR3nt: TGTGCCAGCAGTGACCCAACAGGGAGAAACACTGAAGCTTTCTTT
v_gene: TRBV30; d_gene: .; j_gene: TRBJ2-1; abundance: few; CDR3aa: CAWSKSSYNEQFF; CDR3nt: TGTGCCTGGAGCAAGAGCTCCTACAATGAGCAGTTCTTC
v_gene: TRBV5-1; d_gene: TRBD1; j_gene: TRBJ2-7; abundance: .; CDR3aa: CASRKDRGLTYEQYF; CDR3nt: TGCGCCAGCAGGAAAGACAGGGGTTTAACCTACGAGCAGTACTTC
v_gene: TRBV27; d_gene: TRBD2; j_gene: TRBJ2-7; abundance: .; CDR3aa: CASSRLAGSYEQYF; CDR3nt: TGTGCCAGCAGTAGGCTAGCGGGGTCCTACGAGCAGTACTTC
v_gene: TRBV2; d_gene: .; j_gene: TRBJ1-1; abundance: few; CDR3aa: CASSEDGQYTEAFF; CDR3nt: TGTGCCAGCAGTGAAGATGGACAGTACACTGAAGCTTTCTTT
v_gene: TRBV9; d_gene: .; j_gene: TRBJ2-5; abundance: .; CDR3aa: CASSVGTFQETQYF; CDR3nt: TGTGCCAGCAGCGTCGGGACATTCCAAGAGACCCAGTACTTC
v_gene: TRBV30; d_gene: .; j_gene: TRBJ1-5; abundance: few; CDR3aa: CAWSTGVGDQPQHF; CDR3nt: TGTGCCTGGAGTACGGGGGTAGGGGATCAGCCCCAGCATTTT
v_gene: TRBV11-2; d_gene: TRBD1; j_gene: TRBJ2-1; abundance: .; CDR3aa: CASSHEGAGYNEQFF; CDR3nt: TGTGCCAGCAGCCACGAGGGGGCAGGGTACAATGAGCAGTTCTTC
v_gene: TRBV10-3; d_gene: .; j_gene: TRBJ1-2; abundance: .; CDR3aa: CAISGQGIGYTF; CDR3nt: TGTGCCATCAGTGGGCAGGGTATTGGCTACACCTTC
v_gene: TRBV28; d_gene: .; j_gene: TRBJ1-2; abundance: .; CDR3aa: CASSLSRQGHGYTF; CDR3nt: TGTGCCAGCAGTTTAAGTCGCCAGGGCCATGGCTACACCTTC
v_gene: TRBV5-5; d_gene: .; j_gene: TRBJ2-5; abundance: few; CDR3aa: CASSPGETQYF; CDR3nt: TGTGCCAGCAGCCCGGGAGAGACCCAGTACTTC
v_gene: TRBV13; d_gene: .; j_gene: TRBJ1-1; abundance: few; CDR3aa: CASSQLRQNTEAFF; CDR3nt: TGTGCCAGCAGCCAATTGCGACAGAACACTGAAGCTTTCTTT
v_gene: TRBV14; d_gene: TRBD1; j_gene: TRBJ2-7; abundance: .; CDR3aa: CASSQDYYGTGASREQYF; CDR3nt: TGTGCCAGCAGCCAAGACTACTACGGGACAGGGGCATCGAGGGAGCAGTACTTC
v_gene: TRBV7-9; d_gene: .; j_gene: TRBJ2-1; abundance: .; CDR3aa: CASSRTAYNEQFF; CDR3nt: TGTGCCAGCAGCAGGACAGCTTACAATGAGCAGTTCTTC
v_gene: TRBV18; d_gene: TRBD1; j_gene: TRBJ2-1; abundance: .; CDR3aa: CASSLGQGYYNEQFF; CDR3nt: TGTGCCAGCTCCCTTGGACAGGGGTACTACAATGAGCAGTTCTTC
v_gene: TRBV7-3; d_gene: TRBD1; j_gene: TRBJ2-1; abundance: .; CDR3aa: CASSLTGNGEQFF; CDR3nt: TGTGCCAGCAGCCTGACAGGGAACGGCGAGCAGTTCTTC
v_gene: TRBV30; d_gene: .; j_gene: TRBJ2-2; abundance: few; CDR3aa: CAWGRGPGLGGELFF; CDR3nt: TGTGCCTGGGGGCGGGGTCCAGGGCTCGGCGGGGAGCTGTTTTTT
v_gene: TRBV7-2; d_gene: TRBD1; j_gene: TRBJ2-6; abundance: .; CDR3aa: CASSPQGAVGANVLTF; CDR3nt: TGTGCCAGCAGCCCACAGGGGGCGGTTGGGGCCAACGTCCTGACTTTC
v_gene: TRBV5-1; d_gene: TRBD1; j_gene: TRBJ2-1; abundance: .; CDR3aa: CASSLRGQGKNEQFF; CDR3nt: TGCGCCAGCAGCTTGAGGGGACAGGGTAAAAATGAGCAGTTCTTC
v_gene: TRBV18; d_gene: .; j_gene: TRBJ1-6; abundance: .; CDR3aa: CASSPRTDNSPLHF; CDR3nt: TGTGCCAGCTCACCACGGACTGATAATTCACCCCTCCACTTT
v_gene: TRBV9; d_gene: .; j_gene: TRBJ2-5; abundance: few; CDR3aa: CASSREWGETQYF; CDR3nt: TGTGCCAGCTCCCGGGAGTGGGGGGAGACCCAGTACTTC
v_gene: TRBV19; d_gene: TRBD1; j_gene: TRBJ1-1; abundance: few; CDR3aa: CAARQGRSTEAFF; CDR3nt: TGTGCCGCCCGACAGGGAAGGAGCACTGAAGCTTTCTTT
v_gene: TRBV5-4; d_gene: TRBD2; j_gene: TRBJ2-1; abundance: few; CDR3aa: CASSPQRGGANEQFF; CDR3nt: TGCGCCAGCAGCCCTCAACGCGGGGGGGCAAATGAGCAGTTCTTC
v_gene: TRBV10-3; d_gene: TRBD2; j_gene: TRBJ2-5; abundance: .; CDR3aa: CAIGTSGSQETQYF; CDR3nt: TGTGCCATCGGGACTAGCGGATCCCAAGAGACCCAGTACTTC
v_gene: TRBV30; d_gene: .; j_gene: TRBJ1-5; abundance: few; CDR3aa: CAWSPDSNQPQHF; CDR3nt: TGTGCCTGGAGTCCAGATAGCAATCAGCCCCAGCATTTT
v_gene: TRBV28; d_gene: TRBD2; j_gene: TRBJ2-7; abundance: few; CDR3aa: CASKTSGDEQYF; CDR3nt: TGTGCCAGCAAAACTAGCGGGGATGAGCAGTACTTC
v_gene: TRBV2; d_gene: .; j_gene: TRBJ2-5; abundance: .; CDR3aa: CASRPRLVVETQYF; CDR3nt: TGTGCCAGCAGGCCTAGACTAGTCGTAGAGACCCAGTACTTC
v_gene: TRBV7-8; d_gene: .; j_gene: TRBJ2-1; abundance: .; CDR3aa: CASSLSGGLPAYEQFF; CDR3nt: TGTGCCAGCAGCTTAAGCGGAGGGCTCCCTGCCTATGAGCAGTTCTTC
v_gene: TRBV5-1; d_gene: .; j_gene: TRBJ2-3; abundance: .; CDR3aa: CASSNPTEDTQYF; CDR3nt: TGCGCCAGCAGCAACCCGACAGAAGATACGCAGTATTTT
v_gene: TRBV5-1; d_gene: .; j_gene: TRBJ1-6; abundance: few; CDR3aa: CASSGHGVGSPLHF; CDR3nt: TGCGCCAGCTCTGGACATGGAGTTGGTTCACCCCTCCACTTT
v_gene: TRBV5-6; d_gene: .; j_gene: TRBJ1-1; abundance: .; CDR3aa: CASSLVGQGNTEAFF; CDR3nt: TGTGCCAGCAGCTTGGTGGGCCAGGGGAACACTGAAGCTTTCTTT
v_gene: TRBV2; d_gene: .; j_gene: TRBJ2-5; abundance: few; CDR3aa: CASSEAYEGARKYF; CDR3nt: TGTGCCAGCAGTGAAGCGTATGAGGGAGCGCGGAAGTACTTC
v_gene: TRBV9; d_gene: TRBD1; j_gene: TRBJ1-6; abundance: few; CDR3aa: CASSPHTGGPLHF; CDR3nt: TGTGCCAGCAGCCCCCACACAGGGGGTCCCCTCCACTTT
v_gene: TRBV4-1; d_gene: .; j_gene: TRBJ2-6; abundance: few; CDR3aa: CASSQDMRIGANVLTF; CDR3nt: TGCGCCAGCAGCCAAGATATGAGGATCGGGGCCAACGTCCTGACTTTC
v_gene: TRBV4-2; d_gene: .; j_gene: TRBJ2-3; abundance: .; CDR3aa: CASSQDLPGSGDTQYF; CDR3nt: TGTGCCAGCAGCCAAGATCTTCCAGGGTCCGGAGATACGCAGTATTTT
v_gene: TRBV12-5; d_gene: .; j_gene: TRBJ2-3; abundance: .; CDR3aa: CASGLITGLSLSTDTQYF; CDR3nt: TGTGCTAGTGGTTTGATCACCGGACTATCCCTTAGCACAGATACGCAGTATTTT
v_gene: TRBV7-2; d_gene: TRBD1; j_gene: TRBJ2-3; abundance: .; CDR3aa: CASSLSGGLADTQYF; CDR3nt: TGTGCCAGCAGCTTGTCAGGGGGCCTCGCAGATACGCAGTATTTT
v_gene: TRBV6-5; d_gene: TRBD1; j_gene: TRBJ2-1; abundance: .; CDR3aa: CASIPTGAQWNEQFF; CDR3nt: TGTGCCAGCATACCGACAGGGGCGCAATGGAATGAGCAGTTCTTC
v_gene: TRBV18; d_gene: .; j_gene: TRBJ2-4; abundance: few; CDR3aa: CASSVDSKNIQYF; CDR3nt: TGTGCCAGCTCCGTGGACAGTAAAAACATTCAGTACTTC
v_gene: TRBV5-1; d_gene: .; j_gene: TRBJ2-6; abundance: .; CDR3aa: CASSPPAAGANVLTF; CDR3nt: TGCGCCAGCAGCCCCCCAGCGGCTGGGGCCAACGTCCTGACTTTC
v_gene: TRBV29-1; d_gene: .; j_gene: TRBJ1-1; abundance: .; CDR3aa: CSARQDRGTEAFF; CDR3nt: TGCAGCGCCCGTCAGGACAGAGGGACTGAAGCTTTCTTT
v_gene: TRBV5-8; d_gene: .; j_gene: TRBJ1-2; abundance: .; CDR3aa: CASSPRVDYGYTF; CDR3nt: TGTGCCAGCAGCCCCAGGGTGGACTATGGCTACACCTTC
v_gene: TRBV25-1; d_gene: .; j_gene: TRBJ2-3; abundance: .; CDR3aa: CASSESPGRGGTDTQYF; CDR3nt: TGTGCCAGCAGTGAATCCCCGGGCAGGGGGGGCACAGATACGCAGTATTTT
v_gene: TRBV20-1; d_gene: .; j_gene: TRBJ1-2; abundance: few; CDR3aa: CSARTGYGYTF; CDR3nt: TGCAGTGCTAGAACGGGATATGGCTACACCTTC
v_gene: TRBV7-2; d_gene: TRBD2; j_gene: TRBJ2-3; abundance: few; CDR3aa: CASSLGSGGPDTQYF; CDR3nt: TGTGCCAGCAGCTTAGGAAGCGGGGGGCCAGATACGCAGTATTTT